This is a list of T cell receptor beta chains from one sample in a study of T cell responses to AZD1222 COVID-19 vaccine. TCRdb's copy holds only in-frame clones and misses some; the assay was immunoSEQ multiplex PCR. In the table there are approximately 92,000 clones, about 85% of which are singletons. The specimen was peripheral blood, collected on day 0 of AZD1222 vaccination. The receptors stem from an adult in good health. CDR3s include the opening cysteine and the closing phenylalanine or tryptophan. A D gene is named only where the DNA matches it firmly. The listing skips clone size in some rows; elsewhere it reads once, few, many or a size class.

v_gene	j_gene	d_gene	len	abundance	CDR3nt	CDR3aa
TRBV12-3/TRBV12-4	TRBJ1-2	.	12	.	TGTGCCAGCAGTTTATATAACAGTGGCTACACCTTC	CASSLYNSGYTF
TRBV15	TRBJ2-7	TRBD1	14	.	TGTGCCACCAGCAGAGAGGGACAGGGTTACGAGCAGTACTTC	CATSREGQGYEQYF
TRBV5-5	TRBJ1-6	.	13	.	TGTGCCAGCAGCTTGAGGGATAATTCACCCCTCCACTTT	CASSLRDNSPLHF
TRBV10-3	TRBJ2-5	TRBD2	14	.	TGTGCCATCAGGAGTACGGCGGGGGGGGAGACCCAGTACTTC	CAIRSTAGGETQYF
TRBV30	TRBJ2-1	TRBD1	13	.	TGTGCCGGGGACAGGGGGGCGGGAAATGAGCAGTTCTTC	CAGDRGAGNEQFF
TRBV13	TRBJ2-2	.	14	medium-sized	TGTGCCAGCAGCTTCAGGTGGAGGACCGGGGAGCTGTTTTTT	CASSFRWRTGELFF
TRBV4-3	TRBJ1-5	.	15	once	TGCGCCAGCAGCCAAGAGGGGGGGGTAAATCAGCCCCAGCATTTT	CASSQEGGVNQPQHF
TRBV7-9	TRBJ1-1	.	12	.	TGTGCCAGCAGCTTAATTCCCGAGTGGGCTTTCTTT	CASSLIPEWAFF
TRBV2	TRBJ2-1	.	12	.	TGTGCCAGCAGTCCCGGGATCAATGAGCAGTTCTTC	CASSPGINEQFF
TRBV18	TRBJ1-1	.	16	.	TGTGCCAGCTCACCACAACCAGATGAGATGAACACTGAAGCTTTCTTT	CASSPQPDEMNTEAFF